Given below is one T cell receptor (beta chain) in context. Its antigen remains unidentified. Within one base of it there is no much larger clone, and no base qualities were kept. This sample was included in a study of graft-versus-host responses after intestinal transplantation (dated by TCRdb to the early 2020s). For the study in its entirety: Multivisceral, liver-intestinal, or isolated intestinal transplants were received by the recipients. Donor T cell macrochimerism was defined as a peak of at least 4% donor T cells among recipient peripheral blood mononuclear cells. A cohort of 24 intestinal transplant recipients, including one retransplant, was enrolled, and 3 patients lacking pretransplant specimens were excluded. Graft-versus-host and host-versus-graft alloreactive T cell clones were tracked in the graft, circulation and bone marrow after intestinal transplantation using bulk TCR-beta CDR3 sequencing. Every recipient was given anti-thymocyte globulin induction, then maintenance tacrolimus and steroids for about three years. Alloreactive clones were identified by sequencing pre-transplant mixed lymphocyte reaction products and comparing these products with unstimulated pre-transplant donor and recipient T cells. Rather than going through the commercial service, samples from a few later patients were sequenced in-house on an Illumina MiSeq and processed with MiXCR. The full study reports these points: Conclusions were limited by the relatively low number and heterogeneity of intestinal transplant patients. Peak levels of circulating GvH clones were associated with declines in HvG clones early after transplant. GvH clones were found in recipient bone marrow, and some of the GvH clones appeared earlier in ileal mucosa or blood, which is consistent with an intestinal mucosal origin. High GvH to HvG T cell clonal ratios were observed in the allografts of patients with donor T cell macrochimerism.

The cysteine opens and the phenylalanine closes a CDR3 of 13 amino acids. Of all the DNA, just the CDR3 is kept, 39 bases in frame from base 1. In the germline V gene, CDR1 corresponds to MNHNS and CDR2 to SASEGT. The junction shows trimming of 3 bases on V and 0 bases on J, plus 3 bases between the germline ends. Per the publication, the time point label means: cells obtained before transplantation from donor or recipient. CD3+CD4+ and CD3+CD8+ populations were FACS-sorted from unstimulated pre-transplant donor and recipient cells taken from spleen or lymph nodes. The library was generated by the immunoSEQ multiplex PCR assay. For most patients, genomic DNA was isolated using the Qiagen DNeasy Blood and Tissue Kit and was shipped frozen to Adaptive Biotechnologies for TCR sequencing. For most patients, genomic DNA was subjected to high-throughput TCR-beta CDR3 sequencing by Adaptive Biotechnologies. Turning to the authors' computational methods: TCR sequencing data for some 19 patients were retrieved from Adaptive's ImmunoSEQ software; a few other patients were processed with MiXCR and VDJtools. To correct CD4 versus CD8 sorting errors, any sequence found in both subsets at a frequency ratio below 5:1 was removed. CDR3 nucleotide sequences shared by donor and recipient were removed because the origin of these sequences could not be assigned. To be classed as alloreactive, a clone needed at least 2-fold expansion over unstimulated cells and a minimum CFSE-low frequency of 0.002% (template counts) or 0.001% (read counts). A clone was considered mappable if detected in the sequenced pre-transplant spleen, lymph node, or MLR CFSE-low populations of the donor or recipient. The cumulative frequency of alloreactive clones was calculated as a percentage of all sequences, weighted by copy number. Held by TCRdb, this immuneACCESS table contains in-frame sequences only and omits some clones. Under half of the omission traces to an unresolved V gene where checked; the cause of the rest is unknown. V and J calls and clone size are those listed in that table; D and trimming were worked out from the DNA. This sample lists about 28,000 clones; around 85% were detected once. Approximately 20% of the sample is taken by the ten largest.

This receptor was obtained from a human donor who received an intestinal transplant. The source was unstimulated CD8+ T cells sorted from spleen or lymph node cells, collected before intestinal transplant. The sequence joins TRBV6-1 to TRBJ2-1, with the D gene not clear enough to name. The DNA sequence is as follows: TGTGCCAGCAGTGACTACTCCTACAATGAGCAGTTCTTC. This is translated as CASSDYSYNEQFF.